One and the same sample provided the 21 T cell receptor beta chains below, sequenced in a study of blood T cell repertoires in COVID-19. Here immunoSEQ multiplex PCR was the method, and the copy in TCRdb shows in-frame clones only, minus some. This repertoire shows roughly 500,000 clones, 70% to 90% found once; its top ten account for less than 2%. Sequenced material: PBMCs or T cells enriched from blood (not recorded which). The receptors originated from a woman aged 35 to 49 who had recovered from COVID-19.

The chain carries TRBV5-1 and TRBJ2-7; possibly TRBD1 for D (5 bases). The CDR3 runs 13 residues. The V and J ends lost 4 bases and 3 bases respectively, with 11 bases between them. Germline V gene sequence: CDR1 SGHRS, CDR2 YFSETQ. CDR3: CASSPMTDYEQYF. The CDR3 DNA sequence: TGCGCCAGCAGCCCTATGACAGACTACGAGCAGTACTTC.

The V call is TRBV6-5, the J call TRBJ1-2; 7 bases line up with TRBD1. This CDR3 has 16 amino acids. CDR1 is MNHEY and CDR2 is SVGAGI in the germline V gene. The V segment lost 0 bases and the J segment 4 bases; nucleotides outside the gene matches: 8. The CDR3 is CASSYSTGQVVYGYTF. For the CDR3, the DNA is TGTGCCAGCAGTTACTCGACTGGACAGGTCGTCTATGGCTACACCTTC.

This chain connects TRBV5-1 to TRBJ1-1, with 9 bases identical to TRBD1. Unmatched junction bases numbered 8, after V lost 4 bases and J lost 1 base. Germline CDR1 SGHRS, CDR2 YFSETQ. CDR3 length: 16 amino acids. The CDR3 loop reads CASSNRDRAQNTEAFF. CDR3 DNA sequence: TGCGCCAGCAGCAACCGGGACAGGGCCCAGAACACTGAAGCTTTCTTT.

There are a few counts of this clone. This chain uses TRBV7-2 with TRBJ2-2, with a weak D call TRBD2 (6 bases). Trimming stripped 5 bases from V and 7 bases from J, with 20 bases between. This CDR3 contains 16 residues. CDR1 SGHTA and CDR2 FQGNSA come from the germline V gene. The CDR3 loop is CASSHDPAGRGGELFF. CDR3 DNA sequence: TGTGCCAGCAGCCACGACCCAGCGGGCCGAGGCGGGGAGCTGTTTTTT. The variable domain in full, completed from reference TRBV7-2 and TRBJ2-2, reads GAGVSQSPSNKVTEKGKDVELRCDPISGHTALYWYRQSLGQGLEFLIYFQGNSAPDKSGLPSDRFSAERTGGSVSTLTIQRTQQEDSAVYLCASSHDPAGRGGELFFGEGSRLTVL.

This chain connects TRBV5-1 to TRBJ2-1; TRBD2 might be the D (6 bases). Per the germline V gene, CDR1 is SGHRS and CDR2 is YFSETQ. The CDR3 is 14 amino acids. Trimming left V 5 bases short and J 9 bases short, with 18 bases between. CDR3 bases: TGCGCCAGCAGGACGGGAGCTTTGGGAGGTGAGCAGTTCTTC. Encoded protein: CASRTGALGGEQFF.

This chain uses TRBV7-6 with TRBJ2-5; 7 bases fit TRBD2. After removal of 4 bases from V and 4 bases from J, the junction contained 9 bases not matched to a gene. Germline loops: CDR1 SGHVS, CDR2 FNYEAQ. This CDR3 comprises 15 residues. The CDR3 reads CASSSDRLASETQYF. The CDR3 bases are TGTGCCAGCAGCTCTGATAGACTAGCTTCAGAGACCCAGTACTTC.

The chain uses TRBV24-1 and TRBJ2-4, with 8 bases that match TRBD1. The CDR3 extends over 15 amino acids. Germline values: CDR1 KGHDR, CDR2 SFDVKD. Losses at the gene ends were 3 bases for V and 3 bases for J; bases not matched to a gene: 3. CDR3 coding DNA: TGTGCCACCAGTGATGAGGACAGGGACAAAAACATTCAGTACTTC. Amino acids: CATSDEDRDKNIQYF.

A remark on this clone: Within the sample, other DNA sequences also encode this same CDR3. The J gene is TRBJ1-2, the V gene TRBV7-2, with TRBD1 identical over 7 bases. The CDR3 is 13 amino acids. V was clipped by 1 base and J by 4 bases; unmatched bases: 0. Germline CDR1 SGHTA, CDR2 FQGNSA. This chain's CDR3 is CASSLGQGYGYTF. The CDR3 nucleotides are TGTGCCAGCAGCTTAGGACAGGGCTATGGCTACACCTTC.

This rearrangement joins TRBV4-2 to TRBJ2-1; 12 bases agree with TRBD2. Trimming removed 0 bases from V and 4 bases from J; junction bases left unmatched: 7. The CDR3 covers 18 residues. In germline, CDR1 is LGHNA, CDR2 YNFKEQ. In nucleotides, the CDR3 is TGTGCCAGCAGCCAAGATTCGGCTAGCGGGAGGGAATACAATGAGCAGTTCTTC. Amino acids: CASSQDSASGREYNEQFF.

This clone has a handful of counts. V and J are TRBV3-1 (or the pseudogene TRBV3-2) and TRBJ2-1; maybe TRBD2 (6 bases). From germline, CDR1 is LGHDT and CDR2 YNNKEL (reference sequence). Trimming removed 0 bases at V and 6 bases at J, with 15 bases between. The CDR3 loop spans 16 amino acids. CDR3 loop: CASSQDGGVQGNEQFF. CDR3 nucleotide sequence: TGTGCCAGCAGCCAAGATGGCGGGGTCCAAGGCAATGAGCAGTTCTTC.

This chain joins TRBV19 and TRBJ2-7, with D perhaps TRBD2 (6 bases). V was cut by 5 bases and J by 0 bases, with 8 bases left in between. Germline V CDR1 and CDR2: LNHDA, SQIVND (reference sequence). The CDR3 consists of 13 residues. Here the CDR3 reads CASSRRDSYEQYF. The DNA for the CDR3 is TGTGCCAGTAGTCGGCGGGACTCCTACGAGCAGTACTTC.

As for this clone: At the DNA level, this CDR3 is encoded by other sequences in the same sample as well. The chain joins TRBV12-3 or TRBV12-4 to TRBJ1-1; no definite D call. Trimming removed 6 bases from V and 2 bases from J, with 10 bases in between. There are 13 residues in the CDR3. As DNA, the CDR3 is TGTGCCAGCAGCCTACGAGTTAACACTGAAGCTTTCTTT. Translation: CASSLRVNTEAFF.

The gene calls are TRBV19 and TRBJ1-2, with 10 bases aligning to TRBD1. Germline V gene lookup returns CDR1 LNHDA and CDR2 SQIVND (reference sequence). The CDR3 length is 15 residues. With V trimmed by 4 bases and J by 6 bases, 8 bases remained unmatched. The CDR3 DNA follows: TGTGCCAGTAGTAGAAGACAGGGGGCGATTGATGGCTACACCTTC. Amino acid sequence: CASSRRQGAIDGYTF.

This clone has only one observation. J is TRBJ2-2 and V is TRBV4-1; a possible D gene is TRBD2 (6 bases). Germline CDR1 and CDR2: MGHRA and YSYEKL. Trimming stripped 4 bases from V and 4 bases from J, with 13 bases between. The CDR3 runs to 15 residues. The CDR3 DNA follows: TGCGCCAGCAGCCCCCCCGGGGGTCCCACCGGGGAGCTGTTTTTT. Encoded protein: CASSPPGGPTGELFF.

The V call is TRBV14, the J call TRBJ1-3; 9 positions match TRBD1. CDR3 length: 18 residues. The ends lost 5 bases at V and 2 bases at J; junction bases unmatched: 13. Germline-derived CDR1 and CDR2 are SGHDN and FVKESK. The CDR3 loop is CASSVRDRVFPPGNTIYF. CDR3 bases: TGTGCCAGCAGCGTCCGGGACAGGGTCTTTCCTCCTGGAAACACCATATATTTT.

This clone occurred once. V and J are TRBV7-2 and TRBJ1-1; no clear D. CDR3 length: 14 amino acids. Looked up from germline, CDR1 is SGHTA and CDR2 is FQGNSA. Deletions cut 3 bases from V and 8 bases from J, with 16 bases between. CDR3: CASSFRASGVEAFF. As DNA, the CDR3 is TGTGCCAGCAGCTTTCGGGCAAGCGGGGTCGAAGCTTTCTTT.

The chain is built from TRBV19 and TRBJ1-1; D possibly corresponds to TRBD1 (6 bases). Germline V lookup: CDR1 LNHDA, CDR2 SQIVND (reference sequence). The V end lost 4 bases, the J end lost 11 bases, and 17 bases lay between the germline ends. This CDR3 spans 13 amino acids. The CDR3 nucleotides are TGTGCCAGTAGTACCACGGGGGGCCTAGTGGCTTTCTTT. Translated: CASSTTGGLVAFF.

The chain couples TRBV5-1 to TRBJ2-3, with 12 bases identical to TRBD2. V lost 4 bases and J lost 2; bases outside the gene matches: 8. The CDR3 covers 17 residues. Germline CDR1 and CDR2: SGHRS and YFSETQ. This CDR3 is CASSNNRTSGTTDTQYF. DNA for the CDR3: TGCGCCAGCAGCAACAACCGGACTAGCGGGACCACAGATACGCAGTATTTT.

The J gene is TRBJ2-3, the V gene TRBV7-9; no definite D call. The CDR3 has 16 amino acids. Per germline, CDR1 SEHNR and CDR2 FQNEAQ (reference sequence). V lost 3 bases and J 0 bases, leaving 13 bases between the germline ends. The CDR3 DNA sequence: TGTGCCAGCAGCTTCGAAAAACTAAAGAGCACAGATACGCAGTATTTT. Encoded protein: CASSFEKLKSTDTQYF. Filled out from reference TRBV7-9 and TRBJ2-3, the complete variable domain reads DTGVSQNPRHKITKRGQNVTFRCDPISEHNRLYWYRQTLGQGPEFLTYFQNEAQLEKSRLLSDRFSAERPKGSFSTLEIQRTEQGDSAMYLCASSFEKLKSTDTQYFGPGTRLTVL.

This chain joins TRBV4-3 and TRBJ2-7; tentatively, D is TRBD2 (6 bases). Trimming left V 0 bases short and J 0 bases short, with 15 bases between. Germline assignment: CDR1 LGHNA and CDR2 YSLEER. CDR3 length: 17 residues. CDR3 nucleotide sequence: TGCGCCAGCAGCCAAGATAAGGCGGGACGCGGCTCCTACGAGCAGTACTTC. Its protein is CASSQDKAGRGSYEQYF.

This clone was detected only once. The DNA of the CDR3 is TGTGCCAGCAGCGAGGAGGGCACGGGGAATCAGCCCCAGCATTTT. Residues: CASSEEGTGNQPQHF. J is TRBJ1-5 and V is TRBV2; D remains unclear. V lost 6 bases and J 4 bases, leaving 16 bases between the germline ends. The germline gives CDR1 SNHLY, CDR2 FYNNEI. This CDR3 comprises 15 residues. Full variable domain (outside the CDR3, taken from reference TRBV2 and TRBJ1-5): EPEVTQTPSHQVTQMGQEVILRCVPISNHLYFYWYRQILGQKVEFLVSFYNNEISEKSEIFDDQFSVERPDGSNFTLKIRSTKLEDSAMYFCASSEEGTGNQPQHFGDGTRLSIL.